Each of the 7 T cell receptor beta chains below was sequenced from the same sample in a study of blood T cell repertoires in COVID-19. Repertoires were generated with immunoSEQ multiplex PCR, while TCRdb's copy carries only in-frame clones and drops some. The repertoire holds about 28,000 clones, with roughly nine tenths as singletons. Sequences were obtained from peripheral blood. These receptors all come from a human donor with acute or convalescent COVID-19. The donor label of this sample is uncertain.

The chain has TRBV30 and TRBJ1-5; TRBD1 agrees at 7 bases. J gave up 4 bases and V 0 bases, and 0 bases lay outside the gene matches. This CDR3 spans 13 amino acids. Germline CDR1 GTSNPN, CDR2 SVGIG (reference sequence). The CDR3 loop reads CAWSVQGNQPQHF. In DNA, the CDR3 is TGTGCCTGGAGTGTACAGGGGAATCAGCCCCAGCATTTT.

This chain uses TRBV5-6 with TRBJ2-3; no firm D call. Germline CDR1 reads SGHDT; CDR2 reads YYEEEE. The CDR3 contains 15 residues. Trimming shortened V by 3 bases and J by 1 base, and 12 bases separated the two germline ends. CDR3 protein: CASSSAAGGTDTQYF. The DNA for the CDR3 is TGTGCCAGCAGCTCCGCAGCCGGAGGCACAGATACGCAGTATTTT.

The J gene is TRBJ2-3, the V gene TRBV5-1, with TRBD2 identical over 7 bases. The germline gives CDR1 SGHRS, CDR2 YFSETQ. V was clipped by 2 bases and J by 1 base; unmatched bases: 1. The CDR3 length is 14 residues. The CDR3 region is CASSFSGRTDTQYF. In DNA form, the CDR3 reads TGCGCCAGCAGCTTTAGCGGGCGCACAGATACGCAGTATTTT.

The chain couples TRBV13 to TRBJ2-7; 7 bases match TRBD2. CDR3 length: 14 amino acids. Per germline, CDR1 PRHDT and CDR2 FYEKMQ (reference sequence). With 6 bases clipped from V and 6 bases from J, the junction kept 11 bases outside the gene matches. The DNA for the CDR3 is TGTGCCAGCAGACCATTCGGGGGAGGGGCCGAGCAGTACTTC. It is translated as CASRPFGGGAEQYF. Full variable domain (missing parts from reference TRBV13 and TRBJ2-7): AAGVIQSPRHLIKEKRETATLKCYPIPRHDTVYWYQQGPGQDPQFLISFYEKMQSDKGSIPDRFSAQQFSDYHSELNMSSLELGDSALYFCASRPFGGGAEQYFGPGTRLTVT.

The genes are TRBV7-2 and TRBJ2-7; 8 positions agree with TRBD2. There are 14 residues in the CDR3. The ends lost 5 bases at V and 6 bases at J; junction bases unmatched: 9. The V gene's germline CDR1 is SGHTA and CDR2 FQGNSA. For the CDR3, the DNA is TGTGCCAGCAGCGTTCAGGGACTAGGGCTCGAGCAGTACTTC. It specifies CASSVQGLGLEQYF. Together with reference TRBV7-2 and TRBJ2-7, the CDR3 gives the full variable domain: GAGVSQSPSNKVTEKGKDVELRCDPISGHTALYWYRQSLGQGLEFLIYFQGNSAPDKSGLPSDRFSAERTGGSVSTLTIQRTQQEDSAVYLCASSVQGLGLEQYFGPGTRLTVT.

This rearrangement joins TRBV6-2 or TRBV6-3 to TRBJ1-1, with a weak D call TRBD1 (5 bases). The CDR3 length is 16 residues. Germline lookup yields CDR1 MNHEY and CDR2 SVGEGT. Trimming took off 3 bases at V and 0 bases at J, with 14 bases between the two ends. CDR3 in DNA: TGTGCCAGCAGTTATAGCTGGAGACAGTTGAACACTGAAGCTTTCTTT. Protein: CASSYSWRQLNTEAFF.

V usage is TRBV4-1 and J usage is TRBJ1-2; TRBD1 might be the D (5 bases). Germline loops: CDR1 MGHRA, CDR2 YSYEKL. CDR3 size: 13 residues. V dropped 0 bases and J dropped 8 bases, with 10 bases sitting between them. CDR3: CASSQDGARGYTF. For the CDR3, the DNA is TGCGCCAGCAGCCAAGATGGGGCCAGAGGCTACACCTTC.